The T cell receptor (beta chain) described here comes from a study of synovial regulatory T cells in juvenile arthritis. TCRdb's copy holds only in-frame clones and misses some; the assay was immunoSEQ multiplex PCR. In all, the sample yields roughly 10,000 clones. The CDR3 sequence is 15 residues long. A DNA sequence was not provided. The germline gives CDR1 SGHDN, CDR2 FVKESK. This chain joins TRBV14 and TRBJ2-1; TCRdb reports TRBD2, a call that lacks DNA to check it against. Sequencing input: Treg cells from blood. Subset reported: remaining (HLA-DR-negative) circulating blood Treg cells. This TCR was recovered from a donor younger than 30 with juvenile idiopathic arthritis. This chain's CDR3 is CASSQFGGRFNEQFF. Complete variable domain (other parts from reference TRBV14 and TRBJ2-1): EAGVTQFPSHSVIEKGQTVTLRCDPISGHDNLYWYRRVMGKEIKFLLHFVKESKQDESGMPNNRFLAERTGGTYSTLKVQPAELEDSGVYFCASSQFGGRFNEQFFGPGTRLTVL.